This TCR beta chain derives from a study of CD8+ T cells in alopecia areata. About the research overall: Each day, treated patients took oral tofacitinib twice, at 5 to 10 mg per dose.

cDNA reverse transcribed from extracted RNA served as the sequencing template. Assay used: immunoSEQ multiplex PCR; TCRdb lists only in-frame clones, some missing. The sample lists under 70,000 clones; approximately 64% were seen once. General study findings and limits: Especially in alopecia totalis/universalis, lesional scalp showed greater clonality than normal scalp did.

V dropped 2 bases and J dropped 1 base, with 7 bases sitting between them. CDR1 and CDR2 (germline): SGHRS, YFSETQ. This CDR3 region has 13 residues. Details on this clone: Its antigen is as yet unknown.

Lesional scalp tissue (obtained by punch biopsy) and peripheral blood were collected from alopecia areata patients. Sorted populations comprised CD4+ and CD8+ T cells obtained from PBMCs. The origin of this receptor is a human donor with alopecia areata. Sequencing was performed on CD8+ T cells sorted from blood, taken at week 0. The chain joins TRBV5-1 to TRBJ2-7, with a possible D match to TRBD2 (5 bases). CDR3 DNA: TGCGCCAGCAGCTTCACTAGTTCCTACGAGCAGTACTTC. Translated, it gives CASSFTSSYEQYF.